This T cell receptor beta chain emerged from a study of cytomegalovirus exposure and HLA in healthy donors. Study overall: Drawn from HLA-typed donors, about 82 million unique TCRs were held in an early data release. General study points: Through in vitro validation, a few CMV-associated chains were shown to be specific for CMV antigens. Reportedly, diagnosis of cytomegalovirus status by the classifier showed high specificity and sensitivity.

Remarks on this clone: Its cognate antigen is unknown.

V shed 3 bases, J shed 9 bases, and the junction held 8 bases outside the gene matches. CDR3 size: 15 residues. Germline CDR1 reads SGDLS; CDR2 reads YYNGEE. Primers included in the PCR were 60 Vbeta and 13 Jbeta primers. Measured with immunoSEQ multiplex PCR; TCRdb has only the in-frame clones, and not every one. The table shows about 200,000 clones, with over 65% occurring only once. J is TRBJ2-2 and V is TRBV9; 10 positions agree with TRBD2. The receptor comes from a boy aged 2 to 10 in good health and CMV-seronegative. Sequencing was performed on PBMCs. The CDR3 sequence: CASSGKRGGVRELFF. The DNA of the CDR3 is TGTGCCAGCAGCGGAAAGCGGGGGGGGGTCAGGGAGCTGTTTTTT. Based on the CDR3 plus reference TRBV9 and TRBJ2-2, the full variable domain is DSGVTQTPKHLITATGQRVTLRCSPRSGDLSVYWYQQSLDQGLQFLIQYYNGEERAKGNILERFSAQQFPDLHSELNLSSLELGDSALYFCASSGKRGGVRELFFGEGSRLTVL.